This T cell receptor (beta chain) was documented in a study of T cell repertoires in cytomegalovirus infection. In its sample, this clonotype was seen a few times. The length of the CDR3 is 12 residues. V lost 6 bases and J lost 6, with 15 bases in between. Germline values: CDR1 DFQATT, CDR2 SNEGSKA (reference sequence). TCRdb analysed the reads with MiXCR anew, one entry per CDR3 protein. The table shows around 170,000 distinct CDR3 sequences, with under 15% occurring only once. The TCR was taken from a human donor in good health (CMV status not recorded). Some clones in this sample may be carry-over from other donors' samples. Sequencing input: PBMCs. The genes are TRBV20-1 and TRBJ2-7; D possibly corresponds to TRBD1 (5 bases). The DNA for the CDR3 is TGCAGTGCCCGACAGCACTCCGGCGAGCAGTACTTC. Protein sequence: CSARQHSGEQYF.